The entry below describes one T cell receptor (beta chain). No antigen is known for it. The data originate from a study of blood T cells in healthy people across ages. Findings of the study overall: Whereas aged donors had fewer naive CD4+ cells, long-lived donors had more of them and higher diversity.

The second PCR ran roughly 7 to 12 cycles with a sample-barcoded 5' primer and J-beta primers. Individual samples furnished no less than 3 million CDR3-containing paired-end reads apiece. TCRdb reprocessed the 5' RACE reads with MiXCR, giving one entry per CDR3 protein. Of about 1.4 million distinct CDR3 sequences listed, almost 60% are singletons. Trimming left V 0 bases short and J 6 bases short, with 29 bases between. Germline values: CDR1 SGDLS, CDR2 YYNGEE. The CDR3 consists of 20 residues. The chain couples TRBV9 to TRBJ2-3; D uncertain. This clonotype originated in a man younger than 35 in good health. Sequencing was performed on blood. CDR3 nucleotides: TGTGCCAGCAGCGTAGAACAGCATGGAGCCTCCGCGAGTTTCTGGGATACGCAGTATTTT. Its protein product is CASSVEQHGASASFWDTQYF.